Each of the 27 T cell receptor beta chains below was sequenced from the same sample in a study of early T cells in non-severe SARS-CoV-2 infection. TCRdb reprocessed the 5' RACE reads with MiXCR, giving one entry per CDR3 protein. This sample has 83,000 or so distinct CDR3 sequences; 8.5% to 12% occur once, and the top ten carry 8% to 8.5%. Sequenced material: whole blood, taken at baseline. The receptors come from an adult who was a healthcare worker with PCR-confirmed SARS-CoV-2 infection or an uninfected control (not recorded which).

The CDR3 nucleotides are TGTGCCAGCAGTGGAGCATCGACGTACACTGAAGCTTTCTTT. It codes for CASSGASTYTEAFF. The chain joins TRBV6-1 to TRBJ1-1; D is undetermined. Trimming stripped 4 bases from V and 3 bases from J, with 12 bases between. Germline loops: CDR1 MNHNS, CDR2 SASEGT. The CDR3 covers 14 residues.

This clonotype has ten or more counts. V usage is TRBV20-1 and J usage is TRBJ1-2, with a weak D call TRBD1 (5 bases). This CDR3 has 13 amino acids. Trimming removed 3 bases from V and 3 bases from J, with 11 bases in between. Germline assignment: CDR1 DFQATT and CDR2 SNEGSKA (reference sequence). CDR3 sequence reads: CSARRDRDYGYTF. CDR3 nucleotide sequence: TGCAGTGCTAGGCGGGACCGTGACTATGGCTACACCTTC.

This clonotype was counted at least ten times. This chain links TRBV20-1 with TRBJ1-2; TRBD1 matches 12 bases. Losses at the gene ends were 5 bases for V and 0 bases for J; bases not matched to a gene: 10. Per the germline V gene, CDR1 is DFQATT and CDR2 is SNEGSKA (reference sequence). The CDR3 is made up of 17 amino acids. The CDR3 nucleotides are TGCAGTGCTGAGGGCCCGGGACAGGGGGCTTCTAACTATGGCTACACCTTC. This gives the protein CSAEGPGQGASNYGYTF.

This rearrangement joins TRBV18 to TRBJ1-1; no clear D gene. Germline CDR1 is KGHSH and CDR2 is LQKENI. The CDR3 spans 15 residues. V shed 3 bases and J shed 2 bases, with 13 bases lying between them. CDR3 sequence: CASSPNGRVNTEAFF. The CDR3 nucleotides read TGTGCCAGCTCACCCAACGGACGGGTAAACACTGAAGCTTTCTTT.

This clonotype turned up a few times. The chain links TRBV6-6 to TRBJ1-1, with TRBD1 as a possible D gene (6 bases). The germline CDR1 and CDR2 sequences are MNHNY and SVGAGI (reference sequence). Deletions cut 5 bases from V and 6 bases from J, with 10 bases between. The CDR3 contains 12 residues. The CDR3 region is CASSSQGSEAFF. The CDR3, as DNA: TGTGCCAGCAGTAGCCAGGGGTCTGAAGCTTTCTTT.

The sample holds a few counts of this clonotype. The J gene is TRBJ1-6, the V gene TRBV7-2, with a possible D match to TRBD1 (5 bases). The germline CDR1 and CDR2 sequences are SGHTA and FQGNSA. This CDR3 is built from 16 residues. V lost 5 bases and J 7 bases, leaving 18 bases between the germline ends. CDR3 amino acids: CASSIRPGAGNSPLHF. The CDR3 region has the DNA TGTGCCAGCAGCATTCGACCTGGGGCGGGGAATTCACCCCTCCACTTT.

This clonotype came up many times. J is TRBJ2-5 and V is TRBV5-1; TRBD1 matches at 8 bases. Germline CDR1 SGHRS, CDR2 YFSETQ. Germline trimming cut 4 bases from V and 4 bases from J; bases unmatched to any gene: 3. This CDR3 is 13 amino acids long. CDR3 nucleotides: TGCGCCAGCAGCGCGGACAGGGTAGAGACCCAGTACTTC. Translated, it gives CASSADRVETQYF. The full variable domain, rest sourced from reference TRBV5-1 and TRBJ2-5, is KAGVTQTPRYLIKTRGQQVTLSCSPISGHRSVSWYQQTPGQGLQFLFEYFSETQRNKGNFPGRFSGRQFSNSRSEMNVSTLELGDSALYLCASSADRVETQYFGPGTRLLVL.

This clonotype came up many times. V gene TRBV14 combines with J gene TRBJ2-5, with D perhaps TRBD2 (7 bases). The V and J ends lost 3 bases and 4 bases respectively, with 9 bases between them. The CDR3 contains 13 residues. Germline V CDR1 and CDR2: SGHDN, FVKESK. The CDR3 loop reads CASSQGGAETQYF. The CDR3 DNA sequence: TGTGCCAGCAGCCAGGGGGGGGCAGAGACCCAGTACTTC.

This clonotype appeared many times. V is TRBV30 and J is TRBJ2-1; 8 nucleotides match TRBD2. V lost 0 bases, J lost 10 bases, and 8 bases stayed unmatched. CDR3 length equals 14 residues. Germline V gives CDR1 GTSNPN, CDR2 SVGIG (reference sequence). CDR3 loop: CAWSVGGTSSEQFF. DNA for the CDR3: TGTGCCTGGAGTGTAGGCGGGACTAGTAGCGAGCAGTTCTTC.

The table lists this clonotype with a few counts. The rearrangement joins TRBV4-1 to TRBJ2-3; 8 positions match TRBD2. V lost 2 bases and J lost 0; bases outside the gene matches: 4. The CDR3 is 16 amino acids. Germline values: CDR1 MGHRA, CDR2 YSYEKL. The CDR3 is CASSQYSGTSTDTQYF. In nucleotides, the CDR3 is TGCGCCAGCAGCCAATATAGCGGGACTAGCACAGATACGCAGTATTTT.

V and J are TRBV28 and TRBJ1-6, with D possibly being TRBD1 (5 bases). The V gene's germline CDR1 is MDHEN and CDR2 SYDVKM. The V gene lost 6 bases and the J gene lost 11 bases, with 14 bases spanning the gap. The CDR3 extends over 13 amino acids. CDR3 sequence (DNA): TGTGCCAGCAGGAGGGACGGAGTGACACCCCTCCACTTT. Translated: CASRRDGVTPLHF.

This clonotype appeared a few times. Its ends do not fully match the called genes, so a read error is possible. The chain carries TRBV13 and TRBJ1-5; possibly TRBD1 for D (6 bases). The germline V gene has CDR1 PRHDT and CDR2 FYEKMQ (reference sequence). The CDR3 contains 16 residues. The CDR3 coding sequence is TGTGCCAGCAGCCTAGGGGGTGCTGGGTTCGGTCAGCCCCAGCATTTT. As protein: CASSLGGAGFGQPQHF.

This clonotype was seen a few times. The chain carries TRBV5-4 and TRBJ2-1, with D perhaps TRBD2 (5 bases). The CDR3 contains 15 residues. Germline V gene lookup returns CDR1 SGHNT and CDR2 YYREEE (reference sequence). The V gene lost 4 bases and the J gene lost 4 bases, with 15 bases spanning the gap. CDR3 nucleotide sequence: TGTGCCAGCAGCCCCCCCGGACTGAGATACAATGAGCAGTTCTTC. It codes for CASSPPGLRYNEQFF. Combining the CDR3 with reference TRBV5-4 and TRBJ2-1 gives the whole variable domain ETGVTQSPTHLIKTRGQQVTLRCSSQSGHNTVSWYQQALGQGPQFIFQYYREEENGRGNFPPRFSGLQFPNYSSELNVNALELDDSALYLCASSPPGLRYNEQFFGPGTRLTVL.

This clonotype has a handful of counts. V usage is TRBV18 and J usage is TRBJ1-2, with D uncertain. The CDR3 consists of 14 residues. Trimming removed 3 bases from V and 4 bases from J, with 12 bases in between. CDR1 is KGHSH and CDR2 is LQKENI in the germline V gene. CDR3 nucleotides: TGTGCCAGCTCACCGGTCACAGCTAGCTATGGCTACACCTTC. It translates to CASSPVTASYGYTF.

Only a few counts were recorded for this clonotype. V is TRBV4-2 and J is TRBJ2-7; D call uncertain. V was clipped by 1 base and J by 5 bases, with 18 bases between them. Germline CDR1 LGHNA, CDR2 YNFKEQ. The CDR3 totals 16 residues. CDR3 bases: TGTGCCAGCAGCCAAGGGATGGCTCTGGGTGAGGACGAGCAGTACTTC. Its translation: CASSQGMALGEDEQYF.

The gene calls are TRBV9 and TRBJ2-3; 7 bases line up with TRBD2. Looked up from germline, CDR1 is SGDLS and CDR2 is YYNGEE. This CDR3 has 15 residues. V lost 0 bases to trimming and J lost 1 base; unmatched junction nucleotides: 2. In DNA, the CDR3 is TGTGCCAGCAGCGTAGGTACTAGCGGCACAGATACGCAGTATTTT. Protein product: CASSVGTSGTDTQYF.

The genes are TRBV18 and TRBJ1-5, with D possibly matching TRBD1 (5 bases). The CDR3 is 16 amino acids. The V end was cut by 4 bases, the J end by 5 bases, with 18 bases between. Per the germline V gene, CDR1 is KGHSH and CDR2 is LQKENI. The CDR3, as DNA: TGTGCCAGCTCACGGGGTATCCCCTCCAGGGATCAGCCCCAGCATTTT. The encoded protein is CASSRGIPSRDQPQHF.

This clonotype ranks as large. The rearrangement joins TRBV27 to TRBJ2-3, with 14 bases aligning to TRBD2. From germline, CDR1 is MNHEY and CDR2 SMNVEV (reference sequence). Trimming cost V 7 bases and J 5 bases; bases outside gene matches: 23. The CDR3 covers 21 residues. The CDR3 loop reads CASTRKGVGTSGSSWLDTQYF. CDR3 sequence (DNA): TGTGCCAGCACTCGTAAAGGGGTTGGGACTAGCGGGAGTTCCTGGCTAGATACGCAGTATTTT.

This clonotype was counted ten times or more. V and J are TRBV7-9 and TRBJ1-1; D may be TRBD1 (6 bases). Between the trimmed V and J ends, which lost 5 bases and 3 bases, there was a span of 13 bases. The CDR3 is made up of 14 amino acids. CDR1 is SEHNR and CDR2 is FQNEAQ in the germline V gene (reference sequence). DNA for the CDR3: TGTGCCAGCAGCGCCGAGGACAGTTACACTGAAGCTTTCTTT. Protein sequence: CASSAEDSYTEAFF.

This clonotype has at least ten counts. The CDR3 reads CSASGRGIKYF. CDR3 nucleotides: TGCAGTGCTAGCGGCAGGGGGATAAAGTATTTT. The chain carries TRBV20-1 and TRBJ2-3; 7 bases line up with TRBD1. The germline CDR1 and CDR2 sequences are DFQATT and SNEGSKA (reference sequence). The trim removed 3 bases at V and 13 bases at J, leaving 7 bases unmatched. This CDR3 spans 11 amino acids.

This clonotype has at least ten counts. Here the CDR3 reads CASSVRLQETQYF. The CDR3 nucleotides are TGTGCCAGCAGTGTTAGGCTTCAAGAGACCCAGTACTTC. This chain links TRBV2 with TRBJ2-5; no firm D call. In germline, CDR1 is SNHLY, CDR2 FYNNEI. The CDR3 contains 13 residues. Trimming pared 4 bases from V and 2 bases from J, leaving 8 bases between.

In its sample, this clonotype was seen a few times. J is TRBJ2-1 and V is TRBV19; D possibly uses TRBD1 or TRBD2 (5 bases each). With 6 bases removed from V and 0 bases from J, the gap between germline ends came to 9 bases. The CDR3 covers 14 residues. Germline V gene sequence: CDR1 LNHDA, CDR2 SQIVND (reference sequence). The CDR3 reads CASRGESSYNEQFF. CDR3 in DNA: TGTGCCAGTAGGGGGGAAAGCTCCTACAATGAGCAGTTCTTC.

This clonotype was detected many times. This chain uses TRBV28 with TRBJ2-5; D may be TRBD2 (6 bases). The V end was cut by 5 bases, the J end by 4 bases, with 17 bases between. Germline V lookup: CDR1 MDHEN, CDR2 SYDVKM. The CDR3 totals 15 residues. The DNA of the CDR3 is TGTGCCAGCAGTCCCGCGGGGCAGGGCGGAGAGACCCAGTACTTC. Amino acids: CASSPAGQGGETQYF.

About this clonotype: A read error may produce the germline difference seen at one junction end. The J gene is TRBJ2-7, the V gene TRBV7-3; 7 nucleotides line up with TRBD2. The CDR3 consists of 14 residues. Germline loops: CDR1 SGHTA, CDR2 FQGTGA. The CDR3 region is CAGSLTGGGYEQYF. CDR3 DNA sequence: TGTGCCGGCAGCTTAACGGGAGGCGGTTACGAGCAGTACTTC.

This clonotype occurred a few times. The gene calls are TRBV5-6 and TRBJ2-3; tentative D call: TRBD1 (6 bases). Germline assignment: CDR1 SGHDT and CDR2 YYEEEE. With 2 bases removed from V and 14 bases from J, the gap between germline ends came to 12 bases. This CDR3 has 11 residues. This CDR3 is CASSFQGIWYF. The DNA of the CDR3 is TGTGCCAGCAGCTTTCAGGGGATATGGTATTTT.

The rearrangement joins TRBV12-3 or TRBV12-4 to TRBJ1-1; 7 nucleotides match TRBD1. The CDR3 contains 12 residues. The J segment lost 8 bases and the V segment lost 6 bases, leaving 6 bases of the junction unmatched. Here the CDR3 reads CASSGDREEAFF. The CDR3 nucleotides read TGTGCCAGCAGCGGAGACAGGGAGGAAGCTTTCTTT.

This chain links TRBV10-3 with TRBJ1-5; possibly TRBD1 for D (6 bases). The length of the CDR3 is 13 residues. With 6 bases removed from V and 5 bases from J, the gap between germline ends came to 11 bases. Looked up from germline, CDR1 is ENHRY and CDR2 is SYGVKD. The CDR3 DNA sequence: TGTGCCATCAGCCCCCACAGGGATCAGCCCCAGCATTTT. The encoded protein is CAISPHRDQPQHF.